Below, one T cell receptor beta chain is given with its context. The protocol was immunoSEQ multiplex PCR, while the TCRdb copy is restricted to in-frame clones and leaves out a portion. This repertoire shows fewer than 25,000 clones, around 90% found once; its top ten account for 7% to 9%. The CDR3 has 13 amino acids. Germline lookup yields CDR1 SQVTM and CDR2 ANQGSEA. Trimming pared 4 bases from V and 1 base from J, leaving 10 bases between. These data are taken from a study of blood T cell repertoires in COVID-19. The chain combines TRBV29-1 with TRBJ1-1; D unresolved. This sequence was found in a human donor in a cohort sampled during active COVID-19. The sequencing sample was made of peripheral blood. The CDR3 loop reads CSVGDTWNTEAFF. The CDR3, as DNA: TGCAGCGTTGGTGACACTTGGAACACTGAAGCTTTCTTT.